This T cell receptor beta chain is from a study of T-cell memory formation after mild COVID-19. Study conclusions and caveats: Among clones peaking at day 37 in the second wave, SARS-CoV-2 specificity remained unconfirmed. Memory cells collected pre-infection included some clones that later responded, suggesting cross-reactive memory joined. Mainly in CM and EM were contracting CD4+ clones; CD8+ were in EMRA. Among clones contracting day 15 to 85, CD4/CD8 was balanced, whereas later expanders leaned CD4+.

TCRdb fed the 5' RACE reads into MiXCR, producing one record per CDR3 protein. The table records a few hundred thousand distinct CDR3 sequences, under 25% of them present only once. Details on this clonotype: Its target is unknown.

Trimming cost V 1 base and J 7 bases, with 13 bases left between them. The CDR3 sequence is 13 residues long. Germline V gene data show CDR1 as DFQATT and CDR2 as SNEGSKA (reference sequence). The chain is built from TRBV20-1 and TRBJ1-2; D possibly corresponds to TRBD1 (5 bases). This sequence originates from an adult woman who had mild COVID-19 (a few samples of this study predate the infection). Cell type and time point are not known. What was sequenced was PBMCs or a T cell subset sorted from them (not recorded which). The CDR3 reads CSARGPRVPGYTF. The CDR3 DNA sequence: TGCAGTGCTAGAGGCCCCAGGGTCCCTGGCTACACCTTC.